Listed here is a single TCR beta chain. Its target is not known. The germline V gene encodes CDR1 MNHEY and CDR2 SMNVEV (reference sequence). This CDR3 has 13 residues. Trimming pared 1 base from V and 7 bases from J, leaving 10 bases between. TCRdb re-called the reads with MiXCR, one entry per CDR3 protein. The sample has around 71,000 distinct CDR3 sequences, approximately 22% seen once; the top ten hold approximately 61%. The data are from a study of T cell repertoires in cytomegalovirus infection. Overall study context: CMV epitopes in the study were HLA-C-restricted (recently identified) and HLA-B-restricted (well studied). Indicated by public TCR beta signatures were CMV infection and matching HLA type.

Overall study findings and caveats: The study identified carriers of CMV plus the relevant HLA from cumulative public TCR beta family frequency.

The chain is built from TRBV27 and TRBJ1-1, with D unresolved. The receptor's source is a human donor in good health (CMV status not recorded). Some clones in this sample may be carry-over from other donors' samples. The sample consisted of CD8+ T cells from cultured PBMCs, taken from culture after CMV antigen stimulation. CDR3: CASSLYPLDEAFF. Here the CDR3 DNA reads TGTGCCAGCAGTTTATACCCCTTGGATGAAGCTTTCTTT.